This TCR beta chain was identified in a study of T cell changes during pregnancy in multiple sclerosis. This clone was recorded only once. Assay: immunoSEQ multiplex PCR; the TCRdb copy retains only in-frame clones and omits some. The sample shows about 110,000 clones, about 93% of them seen only once. Germline CDR1 MDHEN, CDR2 SYDVKM. Deletions cut 4 bases from V and 2 bases from J, with 11 bases between. This CDR3 has 14 residues. This chain links TRBV28 with TRBJ1-2; D not certain. The specimen comprised peripheral blood, sampled in the third trimester of pregnancy. The receptor was derived from a female donor with multiple sclerosis, enrolled in a pregnancy study. As DNA, the CDR3 is TGTGCCAGCAGTTCGGGGATTCTAAACTATGGCTACACCTTC. Amino acid sequence: CASSSGILNYGYTF.